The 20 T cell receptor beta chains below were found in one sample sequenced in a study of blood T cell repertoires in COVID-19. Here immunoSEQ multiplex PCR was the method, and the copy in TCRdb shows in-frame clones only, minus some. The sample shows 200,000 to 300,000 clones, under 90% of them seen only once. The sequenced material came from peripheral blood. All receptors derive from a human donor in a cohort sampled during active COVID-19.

Here the CDR3 reads CASSLATETEAFF. The CDR3 nucleotides are TGTGCCAGCAGCTTGGCCACGGAGACTGAAGCTTTCTTT. This chain links TRBV5-5 with TRBJ1-1, with D unclear. Germline-derived CDR1 and CDR2 are SGHKS and YYEKEE (reference sequence). V shed 0 bases and J shed 5 bases, with 8 bases lying between them. This CDR3 has 13 residues.

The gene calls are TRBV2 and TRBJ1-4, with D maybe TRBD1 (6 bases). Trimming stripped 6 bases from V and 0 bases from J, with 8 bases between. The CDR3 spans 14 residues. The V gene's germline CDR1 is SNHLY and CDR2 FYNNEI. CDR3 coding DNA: TGTGCCAGCAGGGACAGAGCAACTAATGAAAAACTGTTTTTT. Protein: CASRDRATNEKLFF.

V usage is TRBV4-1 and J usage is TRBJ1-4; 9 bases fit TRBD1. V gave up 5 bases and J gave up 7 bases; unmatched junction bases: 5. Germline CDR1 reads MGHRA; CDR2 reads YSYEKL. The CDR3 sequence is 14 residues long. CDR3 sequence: CASSLDRGVEKLFF. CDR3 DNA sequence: TGCGCCAGCAGCTTAGACAGGGGGGTTGAAAAACTGTTTTTT.

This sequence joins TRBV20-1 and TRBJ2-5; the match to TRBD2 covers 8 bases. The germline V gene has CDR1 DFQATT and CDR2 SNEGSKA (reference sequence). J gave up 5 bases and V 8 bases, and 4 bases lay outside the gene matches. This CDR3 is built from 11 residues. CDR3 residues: CSSGSEETQYF. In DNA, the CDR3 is TGCAGTAGCGGGAGTGAGGAGACCCAGTACTTC.

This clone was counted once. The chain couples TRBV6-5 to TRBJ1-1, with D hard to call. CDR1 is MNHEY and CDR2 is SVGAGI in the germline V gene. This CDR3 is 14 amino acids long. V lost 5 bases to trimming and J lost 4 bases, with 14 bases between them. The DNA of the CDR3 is TGTGCCAGCAGTCAACCAGGTAGTAGCACTGAAGCTTTCTTT. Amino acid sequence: CASSQPGSSTEAFF.

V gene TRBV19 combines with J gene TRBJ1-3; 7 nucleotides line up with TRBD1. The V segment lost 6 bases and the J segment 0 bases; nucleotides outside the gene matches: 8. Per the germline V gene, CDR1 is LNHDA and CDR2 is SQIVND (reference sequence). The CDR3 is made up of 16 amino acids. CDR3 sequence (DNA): TGTGCCAGTAGGCCCGGGACAGTGAGCTCTGGAAACACCATATATTTT. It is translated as CASRPGTVSSGNTIYF.

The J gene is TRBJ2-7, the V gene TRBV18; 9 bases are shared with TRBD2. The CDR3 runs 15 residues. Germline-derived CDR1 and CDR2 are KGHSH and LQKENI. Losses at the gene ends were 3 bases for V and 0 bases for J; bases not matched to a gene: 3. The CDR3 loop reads CASSPGLAFSYEQYF. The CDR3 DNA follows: TGTGCCAGCTCACCGGGACTAGCCTTCTCCTACGAGCAGTACTTC. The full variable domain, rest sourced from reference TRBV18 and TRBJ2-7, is NAGVMQNPRHLVRRRGQEARLRCSPMKGHSHVYWYRQLPEEGLKFMVYLQKENIIDESGMPKERFSAEFPKEGPSILRIQQVVRGDSAAYFCASSPGLAFSYEQYFGPGTRLTVT.

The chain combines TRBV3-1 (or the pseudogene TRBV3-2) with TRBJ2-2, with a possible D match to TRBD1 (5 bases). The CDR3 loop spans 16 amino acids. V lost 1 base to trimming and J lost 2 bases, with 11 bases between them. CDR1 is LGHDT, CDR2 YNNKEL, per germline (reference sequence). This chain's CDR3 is CASSQVGRVNTGELFF. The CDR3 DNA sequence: TGTGCCAGCAGCCAAGTAGGCAGGGTTAACACCGGGGAGCTGTTTTTT.

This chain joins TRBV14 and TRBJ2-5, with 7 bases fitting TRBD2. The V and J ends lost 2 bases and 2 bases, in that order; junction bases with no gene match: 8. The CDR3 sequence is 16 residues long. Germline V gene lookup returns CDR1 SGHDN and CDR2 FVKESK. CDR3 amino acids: CASSQLLGRVQETQYF. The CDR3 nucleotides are TGTGCCAGCAGCCAATTACTAGGGAGGGTACAAGAGACCCAGTACTTC.

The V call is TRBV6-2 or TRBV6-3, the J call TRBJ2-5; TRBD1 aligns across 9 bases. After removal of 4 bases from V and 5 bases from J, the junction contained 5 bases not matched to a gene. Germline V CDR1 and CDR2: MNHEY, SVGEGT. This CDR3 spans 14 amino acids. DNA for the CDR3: TGTGCCAGCAGTTGGGGACAGGGAGGGGAGACCCAGTACTTC. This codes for CASSWGQGGETQYF.

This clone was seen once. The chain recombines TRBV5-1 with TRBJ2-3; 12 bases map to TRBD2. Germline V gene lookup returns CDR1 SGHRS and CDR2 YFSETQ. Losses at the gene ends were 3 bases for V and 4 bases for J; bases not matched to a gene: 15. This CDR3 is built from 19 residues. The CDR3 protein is CASSSAYPGTSGSPDTQYF. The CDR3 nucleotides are TGCGCCAGCAGCTCCGCGTACCCCGGGACTAGCGGGTCTCCAGATACGCAGTATTTT.

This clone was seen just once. The CDR3 region has the DNA TGCGCCAGCAGCCAAAGTACGGCGGGGTTTTTAAAGGGCACCCTCGAGCAGTACTTC. Translation gives CASSQSTAGFLKGTLEQYF. V is TRBV4-3 and J is TRBJ2-7, with a tentative D call TRBD2 (6 bases). Germline V gene sequence: CDR1 LGHNA, CDR2 YSLEER. Trimming cost V 2 bases and J 6 bases, with 29 bases left between them. The CDR3 sequence is 19 residues long.

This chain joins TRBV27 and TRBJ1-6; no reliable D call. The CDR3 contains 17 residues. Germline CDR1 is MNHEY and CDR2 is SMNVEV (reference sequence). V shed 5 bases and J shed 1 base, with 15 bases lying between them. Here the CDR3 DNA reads TGTGCCAGCAGTCCGGGTTTTGAGAGGTCCTATAATTCACCCCTCCACTTT. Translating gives CASSPGFERSYNSPLHF.

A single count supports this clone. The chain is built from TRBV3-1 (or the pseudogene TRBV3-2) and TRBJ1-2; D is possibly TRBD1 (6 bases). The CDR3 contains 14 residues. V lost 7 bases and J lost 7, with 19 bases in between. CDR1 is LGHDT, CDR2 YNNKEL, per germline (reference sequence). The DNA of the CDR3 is TGTGCCAGCACCCAGCACTCACAGGGAAGTGGCTACACCTTC. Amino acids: CASTQHSQGSGYTF.

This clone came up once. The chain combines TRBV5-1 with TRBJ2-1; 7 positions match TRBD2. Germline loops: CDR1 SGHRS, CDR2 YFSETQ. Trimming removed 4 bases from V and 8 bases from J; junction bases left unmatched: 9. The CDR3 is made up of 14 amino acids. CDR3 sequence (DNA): TGCGCCAGCAGCAATCTAGCGGCCGGGCATGAGCAGTTCTTC. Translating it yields CASSNLAAGHEQFF.

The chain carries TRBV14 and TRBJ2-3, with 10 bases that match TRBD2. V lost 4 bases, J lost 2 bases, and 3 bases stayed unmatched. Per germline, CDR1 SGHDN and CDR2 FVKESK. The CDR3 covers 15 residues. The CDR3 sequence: CASSLAGGHTDTQYF. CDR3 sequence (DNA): TGTGCCAGCAGCCTAGCGGGGGGACACACAGATACGCAGTATTTT.

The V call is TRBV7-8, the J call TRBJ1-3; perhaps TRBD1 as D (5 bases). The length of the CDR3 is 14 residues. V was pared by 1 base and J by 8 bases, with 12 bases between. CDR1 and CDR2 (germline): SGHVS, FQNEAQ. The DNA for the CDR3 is TGTGCCAGCAGCTTAGGGCAGGGAACTTACACCATATATTTT. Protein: CASSLGQGTYTIYF.

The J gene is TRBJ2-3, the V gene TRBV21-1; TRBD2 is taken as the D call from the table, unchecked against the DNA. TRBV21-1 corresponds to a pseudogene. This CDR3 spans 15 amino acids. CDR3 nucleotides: TGTGCCAGCAGCGCCCCCGGGGGACCTAAAGCTACGCAGTATTTT. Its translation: CASSAPGGPKATQYF.

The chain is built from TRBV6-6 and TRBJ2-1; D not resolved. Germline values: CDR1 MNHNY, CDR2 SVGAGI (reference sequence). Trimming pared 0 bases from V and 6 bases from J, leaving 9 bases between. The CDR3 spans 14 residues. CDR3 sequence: CASSYSLNGNEQFF. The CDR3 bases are TGTGCCAGCAGTTACTCCCTCAACGGCAATGAGCAGTTCTTC.

The CDR3 coding sequence is TGCGCCAGCAGCTCGTTCTACACCGGGGAGCTGTTTTTT. This sequence encodes CASSSFYTGELFF. The gene calls are TRBV5-1 and TRBJ2-2; no reliable D call. CDR1 SGHRS and CDR2 YFSETQ come from the germline V gene. V was trimmed by 3 bases and J by 3 bases, leaving 6 bases between them. The CDR3 contains 13 residues.